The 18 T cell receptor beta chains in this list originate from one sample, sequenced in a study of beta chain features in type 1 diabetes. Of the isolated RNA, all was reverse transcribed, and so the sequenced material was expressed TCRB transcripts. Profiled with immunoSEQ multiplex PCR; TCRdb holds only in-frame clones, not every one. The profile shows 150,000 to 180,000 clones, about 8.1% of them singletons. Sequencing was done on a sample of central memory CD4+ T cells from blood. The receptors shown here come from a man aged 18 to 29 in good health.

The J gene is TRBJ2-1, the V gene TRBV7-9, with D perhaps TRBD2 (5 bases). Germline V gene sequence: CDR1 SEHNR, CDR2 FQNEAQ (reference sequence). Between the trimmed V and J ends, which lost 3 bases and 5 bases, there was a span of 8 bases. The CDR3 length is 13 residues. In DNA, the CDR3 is TGTGCCAGCAGCTTCGGACTTAACAATGAGCAGTTCTTC. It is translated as CASSFGLNNEQFF.

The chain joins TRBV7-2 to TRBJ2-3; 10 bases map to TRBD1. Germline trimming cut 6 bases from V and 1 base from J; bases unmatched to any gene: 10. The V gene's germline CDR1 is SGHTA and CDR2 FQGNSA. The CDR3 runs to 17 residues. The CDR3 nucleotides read TGTGCCAGCAGTCCCGGGACAGGGGTTCCTGGCACAGATACGCAGTATTTT. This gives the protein CASSPGTGVPGTDTQYF.

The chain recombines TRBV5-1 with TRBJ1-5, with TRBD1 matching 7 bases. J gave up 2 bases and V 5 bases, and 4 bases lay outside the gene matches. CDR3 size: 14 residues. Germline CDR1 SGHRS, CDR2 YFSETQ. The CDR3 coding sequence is TGCGCCAGCAGTGAGGGGGCGGGCAATCAGCCCCAGCATTTT. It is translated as CASSEGAGNQPQHF.

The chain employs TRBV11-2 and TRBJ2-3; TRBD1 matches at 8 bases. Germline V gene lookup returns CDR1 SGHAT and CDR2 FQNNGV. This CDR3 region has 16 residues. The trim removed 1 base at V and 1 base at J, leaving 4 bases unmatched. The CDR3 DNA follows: TGTGCCAGCAGCTTAGCCAGGGGGCGCCGCACAGATACGCAGTATTTT. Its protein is CASSLARGRRTDTQYF.

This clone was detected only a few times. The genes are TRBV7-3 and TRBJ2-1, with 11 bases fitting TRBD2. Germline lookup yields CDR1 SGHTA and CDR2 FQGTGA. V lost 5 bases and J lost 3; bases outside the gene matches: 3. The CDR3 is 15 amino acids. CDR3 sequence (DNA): TGTGCCAGCAGCCTTGGACTAGCGGGCTACAATGAGCAGTTCTTC. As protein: CASSLGLAGYNEQFF.

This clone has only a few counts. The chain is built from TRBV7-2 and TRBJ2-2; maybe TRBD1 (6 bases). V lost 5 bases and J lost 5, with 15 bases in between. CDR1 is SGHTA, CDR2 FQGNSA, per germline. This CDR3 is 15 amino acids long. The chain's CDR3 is CASSREAGVTGELFF. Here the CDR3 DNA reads TGTGCCAGCAGCCGCGAGGCAGGGGTTACCGGGGAGCTGTTTTTT.

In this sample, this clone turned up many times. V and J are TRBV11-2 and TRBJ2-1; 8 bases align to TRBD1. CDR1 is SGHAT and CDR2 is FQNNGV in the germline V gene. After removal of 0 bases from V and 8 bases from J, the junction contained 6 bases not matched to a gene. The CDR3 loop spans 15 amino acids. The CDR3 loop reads CASSLDGQGAYEQFF. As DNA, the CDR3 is TGTGCCAGCAGCTTAGATGGGCAGGGGGCGTATGAGCAGTTCTTC.

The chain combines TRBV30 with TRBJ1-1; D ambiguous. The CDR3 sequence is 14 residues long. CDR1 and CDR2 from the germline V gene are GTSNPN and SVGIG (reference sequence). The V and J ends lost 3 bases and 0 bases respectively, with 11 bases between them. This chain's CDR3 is CAWRSVTMNTEAFF. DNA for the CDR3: TGTGCCTGGAGATCGGTTACTATGAACACTGAAGCTTTCTTT.

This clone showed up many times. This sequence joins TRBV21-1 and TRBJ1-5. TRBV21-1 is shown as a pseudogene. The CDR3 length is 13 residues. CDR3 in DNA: TGTGCCAGCAGCACCCCGGGAGCCGGGGCCCAGCATTTT. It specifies CASSTPGAGAQHF.

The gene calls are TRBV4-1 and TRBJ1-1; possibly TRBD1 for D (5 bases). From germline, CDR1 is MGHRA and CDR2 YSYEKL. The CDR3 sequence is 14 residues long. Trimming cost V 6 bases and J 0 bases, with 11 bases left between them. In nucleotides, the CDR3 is TGCGCCAGCAGGGGGCCTCTCATGAACACTGAAGCTTTCTTT. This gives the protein CASRGPLMNTEAFF.

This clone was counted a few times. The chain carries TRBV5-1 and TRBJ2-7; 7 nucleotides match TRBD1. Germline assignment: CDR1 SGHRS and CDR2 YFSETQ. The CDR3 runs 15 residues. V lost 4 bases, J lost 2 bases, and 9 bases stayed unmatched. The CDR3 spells CASSDSGTDPYEQYF. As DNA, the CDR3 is TGCGCCAGCAGCGACTCCGGGACAGATCCCTACGAGCAGTACTTC. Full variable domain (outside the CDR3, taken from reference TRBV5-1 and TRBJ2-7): KAGVTQTPRYLIKTRGQQVTLSCSPISGHRSVSWYQQTPGQGLQFLFEYFSETQRNKGNFPGRFSGRQFSNSRSEMNVSTLELGDSALYLCASSDSGTDPYEQYFGPGTRLTVT.

The CDR3: CAWSQGGTEAFF. CDR3 nucleotide sequence: TGTGCCTGGAGCCAGGGAGGCACTGAAGCTTTCTTT. The chain couples TRBV30 to TRBJ1-1, with D maybe TRBD1 (5 bases). Germline CDR1 and CDR2: GTSNPN and SVGIG (reference sequence). The V end was cut by 3 bases, the J end by 4 bases, with 9 bases between. The CDR3 length is 12 residues.

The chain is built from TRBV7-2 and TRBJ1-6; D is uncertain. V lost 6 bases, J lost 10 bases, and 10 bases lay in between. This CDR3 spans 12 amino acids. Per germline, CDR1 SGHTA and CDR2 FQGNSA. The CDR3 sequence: CASRPTRSPLHF. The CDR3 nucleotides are TGTGCCAGCAGGCCTACGCGGTCACCCCTCCACTTT.

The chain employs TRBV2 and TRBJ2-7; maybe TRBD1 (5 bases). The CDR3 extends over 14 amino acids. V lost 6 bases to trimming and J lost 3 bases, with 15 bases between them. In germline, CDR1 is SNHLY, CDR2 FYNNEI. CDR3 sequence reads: CASSGQGFVYEQYF. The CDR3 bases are TGTGCCAGCAGCGGACAAGGGTTTGTCTACGAGCAGTACTTC.

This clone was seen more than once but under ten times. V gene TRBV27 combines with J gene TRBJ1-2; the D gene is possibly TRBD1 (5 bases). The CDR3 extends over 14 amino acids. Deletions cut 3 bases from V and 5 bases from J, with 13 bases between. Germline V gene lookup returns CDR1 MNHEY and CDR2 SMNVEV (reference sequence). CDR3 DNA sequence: TGTGCCAGCAGTTTCACAGGCTCTCTATATGGCTACACCTTC. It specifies CASSFTGSLYGYTF.

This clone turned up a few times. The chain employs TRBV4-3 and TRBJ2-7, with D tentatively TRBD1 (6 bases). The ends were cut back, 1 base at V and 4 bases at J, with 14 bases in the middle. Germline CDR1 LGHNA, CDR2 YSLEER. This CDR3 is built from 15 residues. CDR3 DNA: TGCGCCAGCAGCCAAGTACTGGGGGCGTCATACGAGCAGTACTTC. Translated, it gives CASSQVLGASYEQYF.

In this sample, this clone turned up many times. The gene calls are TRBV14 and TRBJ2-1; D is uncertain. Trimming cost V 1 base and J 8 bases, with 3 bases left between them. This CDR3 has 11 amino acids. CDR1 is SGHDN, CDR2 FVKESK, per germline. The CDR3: CASSQVYEQFF. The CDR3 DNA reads TGTGCCAGCAGCCAAGTCTATGAGCAGTTCTTC.

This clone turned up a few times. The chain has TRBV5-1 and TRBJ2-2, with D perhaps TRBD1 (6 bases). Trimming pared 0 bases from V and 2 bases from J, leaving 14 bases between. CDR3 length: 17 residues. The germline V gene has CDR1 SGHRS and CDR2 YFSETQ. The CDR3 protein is CASSLGTHRANTGELFF. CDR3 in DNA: TGCGCCAGCAGCTTGGGAACTCACAGGGCCAACACCGGGGAGCTGTTTTTT.